This TCR beta chain was recorded in a study of CD8+ T cells in alopecia areata. The wider study: Twice a day, 5 to 10 mg of oral tofacitinib was administered to treated patients.

From alopecia areata patients, lesional scalp punch biopsies and peripheral blood were collected. Findings and caveats of the study: Relative to normal scalp, lesional scalp, especially alopecia totalis/universalis, showed higher clonality. Mice gave a clearer picture of TCR sharing than patients did, possibly for HLA-related reasons.

To note about this clone: Its antigen is currently unknown.

Sequencing relied on a cDNA template that was reverse transcribed from extracted RNA. The data were produced by immunoSEQ multiplex PCR, yet TCRdb's version contains in-frame clones alone and is incomplete. The sample has approximately 57,000 clones, around 96% seen once. The source is a human donor with alopecia areata. Specimen: CD8+ T cells sorted from blood, collected at week 0.

The CDR3 loop reads CASSQLRDNQYEQYF. The CDR3, as DNA: TGTGCCAGCAGCCAACTCCGAGACAATCAATACGAGCAGTACTTC. This chain connects TRBV5-6 to TRBJ2-7, with unresolved D. Trimming pared 4 bases from V and 4 bases from J, leaving 18 bases between. The length of the CDR3 is 15 residues. Per the germline V gene, CDR1 is SGHDT and CDR2 is YYEEEE.